The 25 T cell receptor beta chains in this list originate from one sample, sequenced in a study of cytomegalovirus exposure and HLA in healthy donors. It was with 60 Vbeta and 13 Jbeta primers that the PCR ran. Assay used: immunoSEQ multiplex PCR; TCRdb lists only in-frame clones, some missing. The data contain about 100,000 clones, around 80% of them singletons. Material for sequencing was PBMCs. The receptors shown here come from a man aged 30-40 years in good health and CMV-seronegative.

The chain is built from TRBV7-9 and TRBJ2-2; 14 bases align to TRBD2. The V and J ends lost 5 bases and 3 bases, in that order; junction bases with no gene match: 11. Germline CDR1 and CDR2: SEHNR and FQNEAQ (reference sequence). The CDR3 is 19 residues long. Here the CDR3 DNA reads TGTGCCAGCAGCCTGGAGAGGGTGACTAGCGGGAGGGACACCGGGGAGCTGTTTTTT. Translation gives CASSLERVTSGRDTGELFF.

The genes are TRBV5-1 and TRBJ2-7, with D uncertain. Trimming shortened V by 1 base and J by 6 bases, and 8 bases separated the two germline ends. In germline, CDR1 is SGHRS, CDR2 YFSETQ. This CDR3 is built from 12 residues. The CDR3 spells CASSLNAGEQYF. CDR3 in DNA: TGCGCCAGCAGCTTGAATGCAGGCGAGCAGTACTTC.

The chain uses TRBV29-1 and TRBJ1-1; weak D call: TRBD1 (6 bases). Germline values: CDR1 SQVTM, CDR2 ANQGSEA. V dropped 4 bases and J dropped 4 bases, with 13 bases sitting between them. CDR3 length: 13 amino acids. The CDR3 sequence: CSVVLVGGTEAFF. DNA for the CDR3: TGCAGCGTTGTGTTGGTAGGGGGCACTGAAGCTTTCTTT.

The rearrangement joins TRBV13 to TRBJ2-1; no clear D gene. The V gene's germline CDR1 is PRHDT and CDR2 FYEKMQ (reference sequence). The V end lost 3 bases, the J end lost 9 bases, and 15 bases lay between the germline ends. The CDR3 extends over 14 amino acids. The DNA for the CDR3 is TGTGCCAGCAGCTTTTTAGGAGCTGTTGGTGAGCAGTTCTTC. Translating gives CASSFLGAVGEQFF.

This chain joins TRBV6-8 and TRBJ2-3; 15 positions match TRBD2. The CDR3 totals 19 residues. Germline loops: CDR1 MNHGY, CDR2 SAAAGT. J was trimmed by 0 bases and V by 3 bases; bases with no gene match: 7. In nucleotides, the CDR3 is TGTGCCAGCAGTTATCCCGGGACTAGCGGGAGGAATAGCACAGATACGCAGTATTTT. This translates into CASSYPGTSGRNSTDTQYF.

The chain employs TRBV5-6 and TRBJ2-7, with 7 bases lining up with TRBD1. The CDR3 has 15 residues. Trimming cost V 0 bases and J 6 bases; bases outside gene matches: 9. Germline V CDR1 and CDR2: SGHDT, YYEEEE. The CDR3 region has the DNA TGTGCCAGCAGCTTGGTAGGCCCGGGACAGTTCGAGCAGTACTTC. Encoded protein: CASSLVGPGQFEQYF. The full variable domain, rest sourced from reference TRBV5-6 and TRBJ2-7, is DAGVTQSPTHLIKTRGQQVTLRCSPKSGHDTVSWYQQALGQGPQFIFQYYEEEERQRGNFPDRFSGHQFPNYSSELNVNALLLGDSALYLCASSLVGPGQFEQYFGPGTRLTVT.

This clone has just one count. The chain is built from TRBV18 and TRBJ2-7, with D possibly being TRBD2 (5 bases). Between the trimmed V and J ends, which lost 2 bases and 2 bases, there was a span of 16 bases. The CDR3 is made up of 16 amino acids. Germline V gene data show CDR1 as KGHSH and CDR2 as LQKENI. The CDR3 spells CASSPAGMRSPYEQYF. Here the CDR3 DNA reads TGTGCCAGCTCACCAGCCGGGATGCGATCCCCCTACGAGCAGTACTTC.

This chain links TRBV15 with TRBJ2-7, with D perhaps TRBD1 (6 bases). Germline CDR1 and CDR2: LNHNV and YYDKDF (reference sequence). CDR3 length: 17 amino acids. Trimming took off 4 bases at V and 2 bases at J, with 21 bases between the two ends. CDR3 coding DNA: TGTGCCACCAGCATACGGGCAACAGGGCATCGACCCTACGAGCAGTACTTC. This encodes CATSIRATGHRPYEQYF.

The chain joins TRBV10-2 to TRBJ2-5, with D possibly matching TRBD2 (7 bases). The CDR3 runs to 14 residues. The V and J ends lost 7 bases and 1 base respectively, with 13 bases between them. CDR1 is WSHSY, CDR2 SAAADI, per germline. The CDR3 DNA is TGCGCCAGCAAAAGGGGAGGGGGCCAAGAGACCCAGTACTTC. It codes for CASKRGGGQETQYF.

This chain connects TRBV5-1 to TRBJ2-5, with a possible D match to TRBD2 (6 bases). From germline, CDR1 is SGHRS and CDR2 YFSETQ. This CDR3 has 14 amino acids. The germline V and J ends were trimmed by 4 bases and 2 bases, with 12 bases remaining between them. CDR3: CASSPGTHQETQYF. The CDR3 DNA is TGCGCCAGCAGCCCCGGGACTCATCAAGAGACCCAGTACTTC.

CDR3 DNA sequence: TGTGCCAGCAGGTCCCTTGACAGGGGGCAGTTTGAGCAGTACTTC. It yields the protein CASRSLDRGQFEQYF. This rearrangement joins TRBV28 to TRBJ2-7, with 10 bases matching TRBD1. This CDR3 has 15 residues. CDR1 is MDHEN, CDR2 SYDVKM, per germline. With V trimmed by 6 bases and J by 7 bases, 12 bases remained unmatched.

This clone has a handful of counts. V is TRBV7-2 and J is TRBJ1-5; perhaps TRBD1 as D (5 bases). V shed 8 bases and J shed 2 bases, with 10 bases lying between them. The V gene's germline CDR1 is SGHTA and CDR2 FQGNSA. This CDR3 region has 13 residues. The CDR3 DNA follows: TGTGCCAGCGGCCTCAGGGGCAATCAGCCCCAGCATTTT. Translation gives CASGLRGNQPQHF.

The V gene is TRBV9, the J gene TRBJ2-7; no clear D gene. Germline V lookup: CDR1 SGDLS, CDR2 YYNGEE. The CDR3 length is 14 residues. Trimming removed 3 bases at V and 2 bases at J, with 12 bases between. This chain's CDR3 is CASSAGDWAYEQYF. CDR3 DNA: TGTGCCAGCAGCGCCGGAGACTGGGCCTACGAGCAGTACTTC.

This sequence joins TRBV6-1 and TRBJ2-7; 10 nucleotides align to TRBD1. CDR1 is MNHNS, CDR2 SASEGT, per germline. The ends lost 6 bases at V and 2 bases at J; junction bases unmatched: 7. The CDR3 totals 15 residues. The CDR3 region is CASRVGQGPTYEQYF. The CDR3, as DNA: TGTGCCAGCAGGGTGGGACAGGGGCCTACCTACGAGCAGTACTTC.

The chain carries TRBV5-1 and TRBJ2-6, with unresolved D. Trimming took 4 bases from V and 1 from J, leaving 12 bases between them. The CDR3 contains 16 residues. Germline CDR1 and CDR2: SGHRS and YFSETQ. In DNA, the CDR3 is TGCGCCAGCAGCCCTGCATTAGTTTCTGGGGCCAACGTCCTGACTTTC. It specifies CASSPALVSGANVLTF.

The chain links TRBV12-2 to TRBJ2-6; TRBD1 is taken as the D call from the table, unchecked against the DNA. TRBV12-2 is marked as a pseudogene. The CDR3 sequence is 16 residues long. CDR3 in amino acids: CASRFRGFAGANVLTF. The CDR3 region has the DNA TGTGCAAGTCGCTTCAGGGGTTTTGCTGGGGCCAACGTCCTGACTTTC.

The chain joins TRBV19 to TRBJ2-1; D unresolved. Germline V CDR1 and CDR2: LNHDA, SQIVND (reference sequence). The CDR3 consists of 13 residues. V dropped 3 bases and J dropped 10 bases, with 13 bases sitting between them. CDR3 DNA: TGTGCCAGTAGTATTAGCTTTAGGCGCGAGCAGTTCTTC. Translated: CASSISFRREQFF.

A word on this clone: At the DNA level, this CDR3 is encoded by other sequences in the same sample as well. This chain links TRBV7-2 with TRBJ2-7; TRBD1 agrees at 8 bases. Germline V gives CDR1 SGHTA, CDR2 FQGNSA. This CDR3 has 14 residues. The junction had 5 bases not matched to a gene; V was cut back by 5 bases and J by 2 bases. The chain's CDR3 is CASSRGQGAYEQYF. In DNA form, the CDR3 reads TGTGCCAGCAGCCGAGGACAGGGTGCCTACGAGCAGTACTTC.

This sequence joins TRBV6-5 and TRBJ1-5; weak D call: TRBD1 (6 bases). CDR3 length: 13 amino acids. Per germline, CDR1 MNHEY and CDR2 SVGAGI. Between the trimmed V and J ends, which lost 6 bases and 11 bases, there was a span of 17 bases. This CDR3 is CASSSMGQTAQHF. The CDR3 DNA reads TGTGCCAGCAGCAGTATGGGACAAACTGCCCAGCATTTT.

The gene calls are TRBV7-2 and TRBJ2-3; D is perhaps TRBD1 (6 bases). The CDR3 spans 14 residues. CDR1 is SGHTA and CDR2 is FQGNSA in the germline V gene. The ends were cut back, 4 bases at V and 7 bases at J, with 15 bases in the middle. CDR3 region: CASSYGQLGNTQYF. In DNA form, the CDR3 reads TGTGCCAGCAGCTACGGACAGTTGGGAAATACGCAGTATTTT. The whole variable domain, filled in from reference TRBV7-2 and TRBJ2-3, reads GAGVSQSPSNKVTEKGKDVELRCDPISGHTALYWYRQSLGQGLEFLIYFQGNSAPDKSGLPSDRFSAERTGGSVSTLTIQRTQQEDSAVYLCASSYGQLGNTQYFGPGTRLTVL.

The V call is TRBV6-1, the J call TRBJ2-6, with D possibly being TRBD1 (5 bases). V was pared by 6 bases and J by 3 bases, with 12 bases between. The CDR3 is 15 amino acids. In germline, CDR1 is MNHNS, CDR2 SASEGT. CDR3: CASRYQGYGANVLTF. CDR3 sequence (DNA): TGTGCCAGCAGATATCAGGGATATGGGGCCAACGTCCTGACTTTC.

CDR3 protein: CASSGRIFGDLAKNIQYF. The CDR3 coding sequence is TGTGCCAGCAGCGGCCGGATATTCGGGGACTTAGCCAAAAACATTCAGTACTTC. The V and J genes are TRBV7-2 and TRBJ2-4; D is possibly TRBD2 (6 bases). V lost 5 bases and J lost 0, with 20 bases in between. The CDR3 has 18 amino acids. The germline V gene encodes CDR1 SGHTA and CDR2 FQGNSA.

The chain recombines TRBV2 with TRBJ2-3; the D is unclear. Germline V gene sequence: CDR1 SNHLY, CDR2 FYNNEI. This CDR3 spans 12 amino acids. V shed 7 bases and J shed 0 bases, with 5 bases lying between them. CDR3 nucleotide sequence: TGTGCCAGCACCCAGAGCACAGATACGCAGTATTTT. It yields the protein CASTQSTDTQYF.

The J gene is TRBJ1-1, the V gene TRBV21-1; the table's D gene call, TRBD1, was not cross checked with the DNA. TRBV21-1 is deemed a pseudogene. The CDR3 length is 16 residues. In DNA form, the CDR3 reads TGTGCCAGCAGCAACTGTGGACAGCGTTTGAACACTGAAGCTTTCTTT. This encodes CASSNCGQRLNTEAFF.

The rearrangement links TRBV7-9 to TRBJ1-1; the D is unclear. With 0 bases removed from V and 6 bases from J, the gap between germline ends came to 8 bases. CDR1 and CDR2 (germline): SEHNR, FQNEAQ (reference sequence). The CDR3 extends over 13 amino acids. In DNA, the CDR3 is TGTGCCAGCAGCTTAGCCCTCGGGGCTGAAGCTTTCTTT. Its protein is CASSLALGAEAFF.